This entry lists 18 T cell receptor beta chains sequenced from one sample in a study of response to subunit inactivated influenza vaccine. MiXCR was run by TCRdb on the RT-PCR reads, yielding one entry per CDR3 protein. The data hold around 710,000 distinct CDR3 sequences, with around 13% observed a single time. The sequenced sample was PBMCs from blood, obtained approximately 15 days before vaccination. The receptor set was obtained from a man between 45 and 60 years old who received an inactivated influenza vaccine.

This clonotype was detected only a few times. V usage is TRBV7-9 and J usage is TRBJ2-7; 7 bases agree with TRBD1. Germline V gives CDR1 SEHNR, CDR2 FQNEAQ (reference sequence). J gave up 5 bases and V 5 bases, and 9 bases lay outside the gene matches. The CDR3 runs to 14 residues. The CDR3 loop is CASSPRQGGDEQYF. Written as DNA, the CDR3 is TGTGCCAGCAGCCCGAGACAGGGTGGCGACGAGCAGTACTTC.

This clonotype has more than one count but fewer than ten. The chain uses TRBV12-3 or TRBV12-4 and TRBJ1-2; D not certain. There are 14 residues in the CDR3. Deletions cut 0 bases from V and 5 bases from J, with 10 bases between. The CDR3, as DNA: TGTGCCAGCAGTTTAGCGGCGCGAGTATATGGCTACACCTTC. Amino acid sequence: CASSLAARVYGYTF.

V gene TRBV20-1 combines with J gene TRBJ2-3; D not certain. Trimming pared 0 bases from V and 1 base from J, leaving 8 bases between. In germline, CDR1 is DFQATT, CDR2 SNEGSKA (reference sequence). The CDR3 has 14 residues. The CDR3 DNA follows: TGCAGTGCTAGAGATGTCCAGGGCACAGATACGCAGTATTTT. It translates to CSARDVQGTDTQYF.

There are a few counts of this clonotype. The rearrangement uses TRBV20-1 and TRBJ2-2, with D perhaps matching TRBD1 or TRBD2 (6 bases each). The V and J ends lost 1 base and 6 bases respectively, with 21 bases between them. Germline loops: CDR1 DFQATT, CDR2 SNEGSKA (reference sequence). The length of the CDR3 is 17 residues. CDR3 bases: TGCAGTGCTAGAGGGGGGGCACAGGGACCCCCCCCCGGGGAGCTGTTTTTT. Translating gives CSARGGAQGPPPGELFF.

This clonotype was counted many times. The V call is TRBV20-1, the J call TRBJ2-2, with D perhaps matching TRBD1 (6 bases). CDR1 and CDR2 from the germline V gene are DFQATT and SNEGSKA (reference sequence). The germline V and J ends were trimmed by 3 bases and 6 bases, with 11 bases remaining between them. The CDR3 spans 13 residues. The CDR3 here is CSARSQGSGELFF. DNA of the CDR3: TGCAGTGCTAGGTCCCAGGGGTCCGGGGAGCTGTTTTTT.

In DNA form, the CDR3 reads TGTGCCACCAGCAGACTAGCGGGGGTAACCACAGATACGCAGTATTTT. Translated, it gives CATSRLAGVTTDTQYF. This chain links TRBV15 with TRBJ2-3, with 10 bases aligning to TRBD2. The junction had 4 bases not matched to a gene; V was cut back by 2 bases and J by 2 bases. The CDR3 extends over 16 amino acids. The germline V gene has CDR1 LNHNV and CDR2 YYDKDF (reference sequence).

This chain joins TRBV7-6 and TRBJ1-2, with D possibly TRBD1 on 5 matching bases. Trimming took off 6 bases at V and 8 bases at J, with 16 bases between the two ends. Per the germline V gene, CDR1 is SGHVS and CDR2 is FNYEAQ. The CDR3 covers 13 residues. DNA of the CDR3: TGTGCCAGCAGTTACCAGGGTGGAGGAGGCTACACCTTC. Amino acids: CASSYQGGGGYTF.

This clonotype appeared a few times. V gene TRBV5-1 combines with J gene TRBJ1-2; D possibly corresponds to TRBD1 (6 bases). V lost 0 bases and J 4 bases, leaving 10 bases between the germline ends. Germline CDR1 and CDR2: SGHRS and YFSETQ. This CDR3 is 14 amino acids long. CDR3 loop: CASSLEDSLYGYTF. CDR3 sequence (DNA): TGCGCCAGCAGCTTGGAGGACAGCCTCTATGGCTACACCTTC.

The rearrangement links TRBV6-5 to TRBJ1-1; D uncertain. V was shortened by 0 bases and J by 2 bases, with 7 bases between the two germline ends. This CDR3 contains 14 residues. CDR1 MNHEY and CDR2 SVGAGI come from the germline V gene. The CDR3 DNA follows: TGTGCCAGCAGTTACTCGGGCACAAACACTGAAGCTTTCTTT. Its protein is CASSYSGTNTEAFF.

The CDR3, as DNA: TGTGCCAGCTCACCGCCGGAGGGGACAGGGGTATCCGGGGAGCTGTTTTTT. This gives the protein CASSPPEGTGVSGELFF. The V and J genes are TRBV18 and TRBJ2-2, with 10 bases aligning to TRBD1. Unmatched junction bases numbered 10, after V lost 3 bases and J lost 6 bases. Germline V gene sequence: CDR1 KGHSH, CDR2 LQKENI. The CDR3 loop spans 17 amino acids.

There are many counts of this clonotype. V is TRBV12-3 or TRBV12-4 and J is TRBJ2-2, with 7 nucleotides matching TRBD1. Trimming cost V 7 bases and J 5 bases; bases outside gene matches: 10. The CDR3 runs to 15 residues. In DNA form, the CDR3 reads TGTGCCAGCAACCCGATAGGGGGCGGGACCGGGGAGCTGTTTTTT. The encoded protein is CASNPIGGGTGELFF.

This clonotype was observed a few times. The chain combines TRBV3-1 with TRBJ1-6; D remains unclear. Trimming took off 0 bases at V and 9 bases at J, with 12 bases between the two ends. The CDR3 has 15 residues. Per germline, CDR1 LGHDT and CDR2 YNNKEL (reference sequence). CDR3: CASSQDRRFSSPLHF. The CDR3 coding sequence is TGTGCCAGCAGCCAAGATAGGAGATTTAGTTCACCCCTCCACTTT.

In this sample, this clonotype turned up many times. This chain connects TRBV4-1 to TRBJ1-3; D uncertain. The CDR3 spans 16 residues. Germline V gene lookup returns CDR1 MGHRA and CDR2 YSYEKL. The V end was cut by 1 base, the J end by 0 bases, with 10 bases between. In nucleotides, the CDR3 is TGCGCCAGCAGCCAAGGCCCAGGCCGCTCTGGAAACACCATATATTTT. Amino acid sequence: CASSQGPGRSGNTIYF.

In this sample, this clonotype turned up a few times. The chain recombines TRBV7-8 with TRBJ1-4; 7 nucleotides agree with TRBD1. The V gene end was trimmed by 5 bases and the J gene end by 5 bases; junction bases not matched to a gene: 20. Per the germline V gene, CDR1 is SGHVS and CDR2 is FQNEAQ. There are 19 residues in the CDR3. The CDR3 spells CASSANTGALSIYNEKLFF. In DNA, the CDR3 is TGTGCCAGCAGCGCCAATACAGGGGCCCTCTCTATATACAATGAAAAACTGTTTTTT. The full variable domain, with the rest looked up from reference TRBV7-8 and TRBJ1-4, is GAGVSQSPRYKVAKRGQDVALRCDPISGHVSLFWYQQALGQGPEFLTYFQNEAQLDKSGLPSDRFFAERPEGSVSTLKIQRTQQEDSAVYLCASSANTGALSIYNEKLFFGSGTQLSVL.

This clonotype occurred many times. The rearrangement joins TRBV7-2 to TRBJ2-5; no reliable D call. The V and J ends lost 5 bases and 5 bases respectively, with 12 bases between them. The CDR3 totals 13 residues. Germline CDR1 SGHTA, CDR2 FQGNSA. The CDR3 here is CASSVGLRETQYF. The CDR3, as DNA: TGTGCCAGCAGCGTGGGCCTTCGGGAGACCCAGTACTTC.

Only a few counts were recorded for this clonotype. A read error may account for a junction end that differs from germline. The chain links TRBV5-1 to TRBJ2-7, with D unresolved. The length of the CDR3 is 15 residues. Germline CDR1 and CDR2: SGHRS and YFSETQ. DNA for the CDR3: TGCGCCAGCAGCTTGATGTCAGCCTCCTCCAACGAGCAGTACTTC. This codes for CASSLMSASSNEQYF.

The CDR3: CASSQEGQGIYGYTF. The CDR3 DNA reads as TGCGCCAGCAGCCAAGAGGGACAGGGAATCTATGGCTACACCTTC. This rearrangement joins TRBV4-1 to TRBJ1-2; TRBD1 matches 9 bases. Per the germline V gene, CDR1 is MGHRA and CDR2 is YSYEKL. Trimming removed 0 bases from V and 4 bases from J; junction bases left unmatched: 3. CDR3 length: 15 residues.

This clonotype was recorded a few times. The V and J genes are TRBV12-3 or TRBV12-4 and TRBJ1-3; no clear D gene. This CDR3 has 13 residues. The V and J ends lost 6 bases and 3 bases respectively, with 9 bases between them. The CDR3: CASRRWGGNTIYF. The DNA for the CDR3 is TGTGCCAGCAGACGCTGGGGTGGAAACACCATATATTTT.